The T cell receptor beta chain described here comes from a study of metastatic and nonmetastatic thyroid tumors. To note about this clone: The antigen remains unidentified.

All patients reached thyroid surgery having received no treatment beforehand. Germline-derived CDR1 and CDR2 are SQVTM and ANQGSEA. V dropped 7 bases and J dropped 5 bases, with 19 bases sitting between them. The CDR3 length is 14 residues. Findings of the study overall: As reported, TCR beta diversity in blood and tumor was significantly higher in malignant thyroid tumors than in benign nodules.

How the authors handled the data: A papillary thyroid cancer distant-metastasis classifier was built from CDR3 differences across clinicopathological groups. With MiXCR, TCRdb called clones anew from the PCR reads. The authors' filters were not applied to this entry. The repertoire holds about 24,000 clones, with roughly 25% as singletons. Sequenced: tumor tissue. The source of this sequence is a male donor with papillary thyroid cancer or a benign thyroid nodule (not recorded which). Some clones in this sample may be carry-over from other donors' samples. This sequence joins TRBV29-1 and TRBJ2-3; D uncertain. The CDR3: CSAEDGLRLDTQYF. DNA of the CDR3: TGCAGCGCTGAGGACGGCTTGCGTTTAGATACGCAGTATTTT.